What follows are 32 T cell receptor beta chains derived from one specimen sequenced in a study of graft-versus-host responses after intestinal transplantation. The repertoire was sequenced with immunoSEQ multiplex PCR; TCRdb's copy has only in-frame clones and lacks some. The top ten hold 1.1% of the sample, which has around 13,000 clones, 35% to 40% seen once. The source material was alloreactive CD4+ T cells from a mixed lymphocyte reaction culture, sampled before intestinal transplant. Subset noted: CFSE-low proliferating T cells sorted from roughly six-day pre-transplant mixed lymphocyte reaction (GvH or HvG direction). The receptors derive from a human patient who received an intestinal transplant.

This clone has only a few counts. The CDR3 DNA sequence: TGTGCCGGGGAGGGGGTGAACACTGAAGCTTTCTTT. It codes for CAGEGVNTEAFF. This chain connects TRBV30 to TRBJ1-1; D might be TRBD1 (6 bases). CDR3 length: 12 amino acids. Per the germline V gene, CDR1 is GTSNPN and CDR2 is SVGIG (reference sequence). Between the trimmed V and J ends, which lost 8 bases and 0 bases, there was a span of 10 bases.

In its sample, this clone was seen a few times. The chain uses TRBV19 and TRBJ2-2; TRBD1 matches at 9 bases. The germline V gene encodes CDR1 LNHDA and CDR2 SQIVND (reference sequence). This CDR3 has 19 amino acids. With V trimmed by 5 bases and J by 3 bases, 16 bases remained unmatched. The CDR3 here is CASSPFTGGLVSDTGELFF. As DNA, the CDR3 is TGTGCCAGTAGTCCATTTACAGGGGGCTTGGTATCGGACACCGGGGAGCTGTTTTTT.

This chain joins TRBV19 and TRBJ1-1, with D maybe TRBD1 (6 bases). V was cut by 7 bases and J by 0 bases, with 15 bases left in between. The CDR3 spans 15 residues. CDR1 is LNHDA, CDR2 SQIVND, per germline (reference sequence). The CDR3 here is CASTLDRAMNTEAFF. The CDR3 DNA reads as TGTGCCAGTACCTTGGACAGAGCAATGAACACTGAAGCTTTCTTT. Variable domain in full (rest from reference TRBV19 and TRBJ1-1): DGGITQSPKYLFRKEGQNVTLSCEQNLNHDAMYWYRQDPGQGLRLIYYSQIVNDFQKGDIAEGYSVSREKKESFPLTVTSAQKNPTAFYLCASTLDRAMNTEAFFGQGTRLTVV.

This chain links TRBV11-3 with TRBJ1-4, with TRBD1 identical over 9 bases. This CDR3 is built from 15 residues. V lost 4 bases to trimming and J lost 8 bases; unmatched junction nucleotides: 8. Germline V gives CDR1 SGHNT, CDR2 YENEEA. CDR3 sequence (DNA): TGTGCCAGCAGCTGCCGGGACAGGGATTGCGAAAAACTGTTTTTT. Its protein is CASSCRDRDCEKLFF.

The rearrangement uses TRBV5-8 and TRBJ1-1, with D possibly being TRBD1 (5 bases). Germline lookup yields CDR1 SGHTS and CDR2 YDEGEE. V was pared by 0 bases and J by 1 base, with 22 bases between. The CDR3 is made up of 19 amino acids. CDR3 DNA sequence: TGTGCCAGCAGCTTGGCCCCACTCCGTCCAGGGTTGGAGAACACTGAAGCTTTCTTT. Translation: CASSLAPLRPGLENTEAFF.

This clone turned up a few times. The genes are TRBV28 and TRBJ2-2, with a possible D match to TRBD2 (5 bases). The ends were cut back, 6 bases at V and 7 bases at J, with 9 bases in the middle. This CDR3 comprises 12 residues. Germline CDR1 is MDHEN and CDR2 is SYDVKM. CDR3 bases: TGTGCCAGCAGCCTGGAGGTCGGGGAGCTGTTTTTT. It is translated as CASSLEVGELFF.

V and J are TRBV7-2 and TRBJ2-2; 7 bases line up with TRBD1. CDR1 and CDR2 from the germline V gene are SGHTA and FQGNSA. With 4 bases clipped from V and 3 bases from J, the junction kept 14 bases outside the gene matches. This CDR3 contains 18 residues. The CDR3 reads CASSSDLTGWGYTGELFF. The CDR3 DNA reads as TGTGCCAGCAGCTCAGACCTGACAGGGTGGGGATACACCGGGGAGCTGTTTTTT.

This sequence joins TRBV2 and TRBJ2-3; TRBD1 agrees at 7 bases. This CDR3 region has 14 residues. Trimming removed 6 bases from V and 4 bases from J; junction bases left unmatched: 7. CDR1 is SNHLY and CDR2 is FYNNEI in the germline V gene. CDR3 sequence reads: CASSGTVTADTQYF. CDR3 sequence (DNA): TGTGCCAGCAGCGGGACAGTTACAGCAGATACGCAGTATTTT.

The J gene is TRBJ2-1, the V gene TRBV7-2, with 8 nucleotides matching TRBD1. Trimming took 5 bases from V and 4 from J; bases not matched to a gene: 7. Germline CDR1 SGHTA, CDR2 FQGNSA. This CDR3 is built from 15 residues. DNA of the CDR3: TGTGCCAGCAGCCCGGACAGGGTGCGTTACAATGAGCAGTTCTTC. This translates into CASSPDRVRYNEQFF.

This chain connects TRBV29-1 to TRBJ2-7, with D perhaps TRBD1 (6 bases). Between the trimmed V and J ends, which lost 5 bases and 4 bases, there was a span of 12 bases. This CDR3 spans 12 amino acids. Germline lookup yields CDR1 SQVTM and CDR2 ANQGSEA. The CDR3 reads CSVKQGRYEQYF. DNA for the CDR3: TGCAGCGTTAAACAGGGACGGTACGAGCAGTACTTC.

This clone was detected a few times. V is TRBV11-2 and J is TRBJ2-2; D unclear. V was pared by 4 bases and J by 3 bases, with 3 bases between. Germline values: CDR1 SGHAT, CDR2 FQNNGV. There are 12 residues in the CDR3. The CDR3 nucleotides read TGTGCCAGCAGCTCGTACACCGGGGAGCTGTTTTTT. Translation: CASSSYTGELFF.

This clone was counted a few times. V gene TRBV18 combines with J gene TRBJ1-2; possibly TRBD1 for D (5 bases). CDR1 KGHSH and CDR2 LQKENI come from the germline V gene. Trimming stripped 2 bases from V and 2 bases from J, with 9 bases between. The CDR3 length is 14 residues. The CDR3 loop reads CASSPDSPNYGYTF. The CDR3 bases are TGTGCCAGCTCACCAGACAGCCCCAACTATGGCTACACCTTC.

The sample holds a few counts of this clone. The chain has TRBV5-1 and TRBJ2-1; D might be TRBD1 (5 bases). In germline, CDR1 is SGHRS, CDR2 YFSETQ. The V and J ends lost 0 bases and 8 bases respectively, with 12 bases between them. The CDR3 spans 14 residues. CDR3: CASSLDPEGDEQFF. The CDR3 coding sequence is TGCGCCAGCAGCTTGGATCCGGAAGGGGATGAGCAGTTCTTC.

V and J are TRBV6-1 and TRBJ1-1; D is unresolved. The CDR3 is made up of 13 amino acids. The V end was cut by 2 bases, the J end by 5 bases, with 9 bases between. CDR1 and CDR2 (germline): MNHNS, SASEGT. The CDR3 loop is CASSENGGTEAFF. CDR3 in DNA: TGTGCCAGCAGTGAAAACGGAGGGACTGAAGCTTTCTTT.

The chain links TRBV9 to TRBJ1-1, with D perhaps TRBD1 (5 bases). Trimming stripped 0 bases from V and 3 bases from J, with 6 bases between. The CDR3 length is 13 residues. Germline V gene sequence: CDR1 SGDLS, CDR2 YYNGEE. The CDR3 reads CASSVGGDTEAFF. CDR3 coding DNA: TGTGCCAGCAGCGTAGGGGGGGACACTGAAGCTTTCTTT. Based on the CDR3 plus reference TRBV9 and TRBJ1-1, the full variable domain is DSGVTQTPKHLITATGQRVTLRCSPRSGDLSVYWYQQSLDQGLQFLIQYYNGEERAKGNILERFSAQQFPDLHSELNLSSLELGDSALYFCASSVGGDTEAFFGQGTRLTVV.

This clone was counted between two and nine times. CDR3 nucleotides: TGTGCCAGCAGGACGGGACTAGCTAGGGGCGAGCAGTACTTC. The encoded protein is CASRTGLARGEQYF. V usage is TRBV6-6 and J usage is TRBJ2-7; 9 bases align to TRBD2. This CDR3 is 14 amino acids long. V dropped 6 bases and J dropped 6; count of bases not matched to a gene: 9. Per the germline V gene, CDR1 is MNHNY and CDR2 is SVGAGI (reference sequence).

This clone has only a few counts. V usage is TRBV5-1 and J usage is TRBJ2-1, with D perhaps TRBD1 (5 bases). The germline gives CDR1 SGHRS, CDR2 YFSETQ. The CDR3 runs to 14 residues. Trimming removed 5 bases at V and 9 bases at J, with 18 bases between. The chain's CDR3 is CASRIFPRDGEQFF. CDR3 DNA: TGCGCCAGCAGGATTTTCCCCAGGGATGGTGAGCAGTTCTTC.

This sequence joins TRBV11-2 and TRBJ1-1; 12 nucleotides line up with TRBD1. V trimming: 5 bases; J trimming: 10 bases; junction bases outside the gene matches: 11. Germline lookup yields CDR1 SGHAT and CDR2 FQNNGV. This CDR3 region has 15 residues. CDR3 sequence: CASSPPGTGGWGAFF. CDR3 bases: TGTGCCAGCAGCCCCCCCGGGACAGGGGGCTGGGGAGCTTTCTTT.

The J gene is TRBJ2-7, the V gene TRBV11-3; TRBD1 might be the D (6 bases). The CDR3 extends over 14 amino acids. Trimming cost V 5 bases and J 5 bases, with 16 bases left between them. Germline CDR1 and CDR2: SGHNT and YENEEA. The CDR3 loop reads CASSTLQGSHEQYF. In nucleotides, the CDR3 is TGTGCCAGCAGCACACTACAGGGTTCCCACGAGCAGTACTTC.

The rearrangement links TRBV7-9 to TRBJ2-7; possible D gene TRBD1, 6 bases. In germline, CDR1 is SEHNR, CDR2 FQNEAQ (reference sequence). The CDR3 extends over 12 amino acids. Trimming removed 5 bases at V and 2 bases at J, with 7 bases between. Written as DNA, the CDR3 is TGTGCCAGCAGCCCAGGGGCCTACGAGCAGTACTTC. As protein: CASSPGAYEQYF.

The V call is TRBV27, the J call TRBJ1-6, with unresolved D. The CDR3 covers 14 residues. V was trimmed by 2 bases and J by 5 bases, leaving 7 bases between them. Germline-derived CDR1 and CDR2 are MNHEY and SMNVEV (reference sequence). The CDR3 loop is CASSLLRDNSPLHF. Written as DNA, the CDR3 is TGTGCCAGCAGTTTACTGAGAGATAATTCACCCCTCCACTTT.

This clone was counted only a few times. The chain carries TRBV5-6 and TRBJ1-1, with D possibly TRBD1 on 5 matching bases. V gave up 2 bases and J gave up 0 bases, with 8 bases separating them. The CDR3 spans 14 residues. Per the germline V gene, CDR1 is SGHDT and CDR2 is YYEEEE. The CDR3 DNA is TGTGCCAGCAGCTTCGGACACATGAACACTGAAGCTTTCTTT. Translation: CASSFGHMNTEAFF.

The J gene is TRBJ1-5, the V gene TRBV2, with 9 nucleotides matching TRBD1. The CDR3 has 17 amino acids. Germline V CDR1 and CDR2: SNHLY, FYNNEI. The J segment lost 4 bases and the V segment lost 8 bases, leaving 15 bases of the junction unmatched. CDR3 sequence: CASWEYLGQGENQPQHF. The CDR3 DNA follows: TGTGCCAGCTGGGAATATTTGGGACAGGGTGAAAATCAGCCCCAGCATTTT.

The gene calls are TRBV30 and TRBJ2-1, with TRBD2 matching over 9 bases. CDR3 size: 16 residues. V trimming: 0 bases; J trimming: 4 bases; junction bases outside the gene matches: 7. Germline V gene sequence: CDR1 GTSNPN, CDR2 SVGIG (reference sequence). The DNA for the CDR3 is TGTGCCTGGAGTGTTCGGCTAGCGGGGCTATACAATGAGCAGTTCTTC. Its translation: CAWSVRLAGLYNEQFF.

This clone was counted only a few times. This chain connects TRBV4-1 to TRBJ2-1, with D tentatively TRBD1 (6 bases). The CDR3 spans 18 residues. The germline V and J ends were trimmed by 2 bases and 0 bases, with 17 bases remaining between them. The V gene's germline CDR1 is MGHRA and CDR2 YSYEKL. CDR3 coding DNA: TGCGCCAGCAGCCAAAAGGACAGCCACCTGAGCTCCTACAATGAGCAGTTCTTC. Protein product: CASSQKDSHLSSYNEQFF.

This clone was seen more than once but under ten times. The genes are TRBV7-9 and TRBJ1-1; a possible D gene is TRBD1 (6 bases). This CDR3 has 13 residues. CDR1 SEHNR and CDR2 FQNEAQ come from the germline V gene (reference sequence). V dropped 5 bases and J dropped 3 bases, with 10 bases sitting between them. The CDR3 protein is CASSVTGYTEAFF. CDR3 DNA sequence: TGTGCCAGCAGCGTTACAGGGTACACTGAAGCTTTCTTT.

The chain recombines TRBV7-9 with TRBJ1-1; TRBD1 aligns across 7 bases. The J segment lost 2 bases and the V segment lost 5 bases, leaving 8 bases of the junction unmatched. The CDR3 contains 15 residues. CDR1 and CDR2 (germline): SEHNR, FQNEAQ (reference sequence). The CDR3 nucleotides read TGTGCCAGCAGCCCGACGGACAGGCCAAACACTGAAGCTTTCTTT. Translating it yields CASSPTDRPNTEAFF.

This sequence joins TRBV30 and TRBJ2-5; a weak D match, TRBD2 (6 bases). The J call is doubtful: the DNA matches TRBJ2-7 better. The CDR3 extends over 13 amino acids. Germline V gene data show CDR1 as GTSNPN and CDR2 as SVGIG (reference sequence). The CDR3 coding sequence is TGTGCCTACCAGGGAGGCCCCTCCTACGAGCAGTACTTC. It yields the protein CAYQGGPSYEQYF.

This clone rates as medium-sized. DNA for the CDR3: TGCGCCAGCAGCCAGACAGGGGATAATTCACCCCTCCACTTT. Translation: CASSQTGDNSPLHF. The V gene is TRBV4-3, the J gene TRBJ1-6; TRBD1 matches 8 bases. CDR1 and CDR2 (germline): LGHNA, YSLEER. J was trimmed by 5 bases and V by 3 bases; bases with no gene match: 0. The length of the CDR3 is 14 residues.

The gene calls are TRBV6-1 and TRBJ1-1; D unresolved. Germline V CDR1 and CDR2: MNHNS, SASEGT. Between the trimmed V and J ends, which lost 4 bases and 9 bases, there was a span of 24 bases. The CDR3 sequence is 16 residues long. The CDR3 DNA sequence: TGTGCCAGCAGTGGCCGCCGCGCGCTAGGAGGTTTAAAAGCTTTCTTT. Translated: CASSGRRALGGLKAFF.

This clone was counted only a few times. This sequence joins TRBV6-6 and TRBJ1-5; no reliable D call. V shed 4 bases and J shed 5 bases, with 12 bases lying between them. This CDR3 has 14 residues. Germline values: CDR1 MNHNY, CDR2 SVGAGI (reference sequence). The CDR3 coding sequence is TGTGCCAGCAGTTGGGGTGCGGGAGATCAGCCCCAGCATTTT. This encodes CASSWGAGDQPQHF.

This clone was observed a few times. The chain recombines TRBV7-2 with TRBJ1-2; maybe TRBD1 (5 bases). The CDR3 is 15 amino acids. Germline lookup yields CDR1 SGHTA and CDR2 FQGNSA. The V end lost 6 bases, the J end lost 1 base, and 15 bases lay between the germline ends. CDR3 bases: TGTGCCAGCAGGGCGACAGTTACCAGTAACTATGGCTACACCTTC. Translated: CASRATVTSNYGYTF.